This T cell receptor beta chain was documented in a study of sequential checkpoint blockade in melanoma. Treatment described: randomized to nivolumab then ipilimumab (arm A) or the reverse (arm B). No patient had prior DNA-damaging chemotherapy. With 3 bases removed from V and 0 bases from J, the gap between germline ends came to 12 bases. CDR3 length: 15 residues. Germline V gene sequence: CDR1 SGHDT, CDR2 YYEEEE. Clones were read by immunoSEQ multiplex PCR, and TCRdb kept only the in-frame ones, dropping some. Seen here are about 22,000 clones, roughly 80% observed once, and the top ten hold 10%. The rearrangement joins TRBV5-6 to TRBJ1-2; no definite D call. This clonotype originated in a human donor with melanoma. This sample comprised CD8+ T cells sorted from blood (inferred from file names), obtained from a patient given nivolumab and ipilimumab in sequence. CDR3 bases: TGTGCCAGCAGCTGGAGGGAGCCGGCTAACTATGGCTACACCTTC. This encodes CASSWREPANYGYTF.